This T cell receptor (beta chain) derives from a study of T cells in Graves' hyperthyroidism and ophthalmopathy. This CDR3 comprises 10 residues. The germline V and J ends were trimmed by 7 bases and 6 bases, with 7 bases remaining between them. Germline V gene data show CDR1 as MDHEN and CDR2 as SYDVKM. RNA transcripts provided the source from which TCR beta CDR3 regions were amplified. In the first-round RT-PCR of the TCR CDR3, the HTBI primer set was used. MiXCR was run by TCRdb on the multiplex PCR reads, yielding one entry per CDR3 protein. The table has some 490,000 distinct CDR3 sequences, about 16% seen once. On this clonotype: This may arise from a read error, as a much more abundant clone is one base away.

The PBMCs had their origin in more than 9.5 ml of fresh peripheral blood. V usage is TRBV28 and J usage is TRBJ2-7; D may be TRBD2 (6 bases). This receptor was identified in a woman aged 25 to 39 with Graves' ophthalmopathy. Source material: blood. The CDR3 protein is CASTGGEQYF. The CDR3 nucleotides read TGTGCCAGCACCGGGGGCGAGCAGTACTTC.